This TCR beta chain appears in the sequencing data of a study of technical replicates of blood from several donors. Method: immunoSEQ multiplex PCR; TCRdb's copy keeps in-frame clones and lacks some. The sample holds tens of thousands of clones; 94% are singletons and the top ten take over 0.25%. Germline CDR1 and CDR2: MNHEY and SVGAGI. V shed 2 bases and J shed 4 bases, with 8 bases lying between them. The CDR3 covers 13 residues. The V gene is TRBV6-5, the J gene TRBJ1-2; D is unresolved. The sequence came from a human donor in good health. Sequenced: T cells isolated from PBMCs. CDR3 bases: TGTGCCAGCAGTTACATAACGGGCTATGGCTACACCTTC. Translation gives CASSYITGYGYTF.